This entry features one T cell receptor (beta chain) sequence. The target antigen is unknown. Data came from immunoSEQ multiplex PCR; TCRdb stores just in-frame clones and leaves some out. The sample holds roughly 140,000 clones; 90% are singletons and the top ten take about 1.6%. These data are taken from a study of T cell responses to AZD1222 COVID-19 vaccine. Study-wide points: Baseline antibody screening turned up just a handful of seropositive AZD1222 recipients. Repertoires were obtained solely post-peak T cell response. Distributed over spike, vaccine-associated CD4 TCRs predominated at 160-218 and 743-854. It should be noted that donors were predominantly white British and more often female, and clonal diversity was possibly underestimated.

This TCR was sampled from an adult who received the AZD1222 COVID-19 vaccine. The source was peripheral blood, collected 28 days after the second AZD1222 dose.

The DNA for the CDR3 is TGCGCCAGCAGCTTGACAGGTTTTCCAGATACGCAGTATTTT. Translating it yields CASSLTGFPDTQYF. This rearrangement joins TRBV5-1 to TRBJ2-3, with TRBD1 as a possible D gene (5 bases). The CDR3 loop spans 14 amino acids. Trimming cost V 1 base and J 4 bases, with 10 bases left between them. The germline CDR1 and CDR2 sequences are SGHRS and YFSETQ.